This T cell receptor beta chain came from a study of breast tumors, draining lymph nodes, adjacent tissues. From germline, CDR1 is SGHNT and CDR2 YENEEA. CDR3 length: 17 amino acids. V lost 5 bases, J lost 5 bases, and 23 bases lay in between. Study-wide points: That most tumor T cells come from lymph nodes remained unproven. Tumor and nontumor repertoires were significantly more similar in luminal-like than in basal-like breast cancer. Compared with lymph nodes, tumors were less diverse; compared with nontumor tissue, more.

The lymph nodes were axillary draining lymph nodes from breast cancer patients. TCRdb reprocessed the multiplex PCR reads with MiXCR, giving one entry per CDR3 protein. Altogether about 140,000 distinct CDR3 sequences are present, approximately 32% being singletons, with the ten largest covering about 2.5%. This clonotype was seen repeatedly, ten times or more. The antigen remains unidentified. One base away lies a much larger clone, so this may be a sequencing read error. The chain carries TRBV11-3 and TRBJ2-3; perhaps D is TRBD1 or TRBD2 (5 bases each). Source material: axillary lymph node tissue. The receptor comes from a female donor with breast cancer. Some clones in this sample may be carry-over from other donors' samples. This CDR3 reads CASSPNPGPADQDTQYF. The CDR3 DNA is TGTGCCAGCAGCCCGAACCCGGGACCGGCCGACCAAGATACGCAGTATTTT.